This T cell receptor beta chain was sequenced for a study of glioma-infiltrating T cells. A single count supports this clonotype. The antigen is undetermined. Study results and caveats: Above-expected tissue-blood divergence occurred in all gliomas, most in low-grade ones. Very few CDR3 sequences were shared between tissue and blood.

Germline V gene lookup returns CDR1 MNHEY and CDR2 SMNVEV (reference sequence). The CDR3 is 16 residues long. Trimming cost V 7 bases and J 0 bases, with 16 bases left between them. Amplification of TCR alpha and beta CDR3 regions from RNA used iRepertoire nested multiplex PCR. TCRdb recomputed calls from the multiplex PCR reads with MiXCR, one row per CDR3 protein. This sample has 170,000 or so distinct CDR3 sequences, with under 55% found just once. The sample was glioma tissue, nonneoplastic brain tissue, or PBMCs (not recorded which). This sequence was found in a human donor with low-grade glioma or glioblastoma, undergoing nonglioma brain surgery, or in good health (not recorded which). This chain uses TRBV27 with TRBJ1-5; D is undetermined. The CDR3 spells CASILTATCSNQPQHF. CDR3 in DNA: TGTGCCAGCATTTTGACGGCTACCTGTAGCAATCAGCCCCAGCATTTT.